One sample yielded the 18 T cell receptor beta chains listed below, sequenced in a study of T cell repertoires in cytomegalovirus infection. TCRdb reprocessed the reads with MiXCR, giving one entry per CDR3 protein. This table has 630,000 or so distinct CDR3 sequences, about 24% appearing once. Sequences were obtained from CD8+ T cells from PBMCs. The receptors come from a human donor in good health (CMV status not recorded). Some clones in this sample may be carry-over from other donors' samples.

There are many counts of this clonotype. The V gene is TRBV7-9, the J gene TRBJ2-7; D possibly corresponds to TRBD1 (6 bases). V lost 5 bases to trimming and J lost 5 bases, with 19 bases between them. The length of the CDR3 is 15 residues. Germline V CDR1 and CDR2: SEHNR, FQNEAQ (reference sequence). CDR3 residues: CASSATGDRFDEQYV. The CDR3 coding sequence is TGTGCCAGCAGCGCTACCGGAGACAGGTTCGACGAGCAGTACGTC.

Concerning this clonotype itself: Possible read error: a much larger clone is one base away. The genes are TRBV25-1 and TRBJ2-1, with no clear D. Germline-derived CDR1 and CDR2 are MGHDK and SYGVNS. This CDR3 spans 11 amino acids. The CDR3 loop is CTSSDINEQFF. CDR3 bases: TGTACCAGCAGTGATATCAATGAGCAGTTCTTC.

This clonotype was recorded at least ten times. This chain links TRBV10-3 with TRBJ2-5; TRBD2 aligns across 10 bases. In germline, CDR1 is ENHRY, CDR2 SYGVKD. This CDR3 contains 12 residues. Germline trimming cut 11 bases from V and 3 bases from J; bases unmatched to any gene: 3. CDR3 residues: CASTSGEETQYF. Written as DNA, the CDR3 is TGTGCCTCCACTAGCGGGGAAGAGACCCAGTACTTC.

CDR3 region: CASNPRQGFYEQYV. Here the CDR3 DNA reads TGTGCCAGCAACCCTCGACAGGGATTTTACGAGCAGTACGTC. V is TRBV7-2 and J is TRBJ2-7; 7 nucleotides line up with TRBD1. The CDR3 has 14 residues. Germline values: CDR1 SGHTA, CDR2 FQGNSA. After removal of 7 bases from V and 4 bases from J, the junction contained 10 bases not matched to a gene.

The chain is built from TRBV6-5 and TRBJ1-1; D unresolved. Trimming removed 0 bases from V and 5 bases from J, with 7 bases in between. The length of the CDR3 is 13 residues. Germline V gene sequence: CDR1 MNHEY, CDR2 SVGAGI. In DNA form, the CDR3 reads TGTGCCAGCAGTTACTCCGACCTTACTGAAGCTTTCTTT. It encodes CASSYSDLTEAFF.

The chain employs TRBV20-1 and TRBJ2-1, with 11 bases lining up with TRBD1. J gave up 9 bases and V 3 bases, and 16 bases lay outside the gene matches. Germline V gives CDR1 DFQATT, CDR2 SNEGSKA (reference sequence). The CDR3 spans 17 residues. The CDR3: CSASTLEDRGRLGEQFF. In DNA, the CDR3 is TGCAGTGCTAGCACCTTGGAGGACAGGGGGCGACTTGGTGAGCAGTTCTTC.

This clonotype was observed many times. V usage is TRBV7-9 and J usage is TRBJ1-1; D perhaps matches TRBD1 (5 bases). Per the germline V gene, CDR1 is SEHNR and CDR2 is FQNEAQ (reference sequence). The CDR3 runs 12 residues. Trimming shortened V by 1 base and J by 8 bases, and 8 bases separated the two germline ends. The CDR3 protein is CASSLVGDEAFF. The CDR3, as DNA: TGTGCCAGCAGCTTAGTAGGGGACGAAGCTTTCTTT.

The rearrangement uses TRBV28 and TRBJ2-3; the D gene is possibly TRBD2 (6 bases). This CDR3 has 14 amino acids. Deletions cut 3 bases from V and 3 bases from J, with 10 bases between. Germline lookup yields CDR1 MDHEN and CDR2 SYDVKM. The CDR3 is CASSFRRVTDTQYF. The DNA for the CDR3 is TGTGCCAGCAGTTTCCGGAGGGTGACAGATACGCAGTATTTT.

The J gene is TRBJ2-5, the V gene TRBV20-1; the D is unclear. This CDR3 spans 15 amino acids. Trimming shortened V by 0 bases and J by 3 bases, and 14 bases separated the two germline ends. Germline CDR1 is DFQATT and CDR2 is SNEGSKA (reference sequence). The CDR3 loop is CSARDFLSEEETQYF. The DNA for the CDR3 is TGCAGTGCTAGAGATTTTTTATCGGAAGAAGAGACCCAGTACTTC.

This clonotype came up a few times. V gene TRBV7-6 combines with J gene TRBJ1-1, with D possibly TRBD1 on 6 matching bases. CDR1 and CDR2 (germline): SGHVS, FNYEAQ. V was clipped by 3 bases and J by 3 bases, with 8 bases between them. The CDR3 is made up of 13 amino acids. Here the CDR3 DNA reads TGTGCCAGCAGCTTTTCAGGGGACACTGAAGCTTTCTTT. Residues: CASSFSGDTEAFF.

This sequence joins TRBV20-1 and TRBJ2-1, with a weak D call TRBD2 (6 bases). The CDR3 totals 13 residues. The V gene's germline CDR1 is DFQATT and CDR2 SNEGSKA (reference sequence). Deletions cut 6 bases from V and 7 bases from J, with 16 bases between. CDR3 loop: CSATGEARNEQFF. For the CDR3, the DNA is TGCAGTGCCACCGGGGAGGCTCGTAATGAGCAGTTCTTC.

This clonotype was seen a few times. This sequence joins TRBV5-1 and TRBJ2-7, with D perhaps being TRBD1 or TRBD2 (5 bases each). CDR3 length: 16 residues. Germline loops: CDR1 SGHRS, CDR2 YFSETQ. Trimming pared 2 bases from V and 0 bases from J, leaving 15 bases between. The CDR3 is CASSLEGRESSYEQYF. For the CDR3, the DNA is TGCGCCAGCAGCTTAGAGGGCAGGGAAAGCTCCTACGAGCAGTACTTC.

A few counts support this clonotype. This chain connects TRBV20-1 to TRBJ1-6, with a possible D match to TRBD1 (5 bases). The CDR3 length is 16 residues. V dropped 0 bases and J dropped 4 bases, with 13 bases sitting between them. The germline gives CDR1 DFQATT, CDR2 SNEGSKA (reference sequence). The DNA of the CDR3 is TGCAGTGCTAGAGATCTCGGGGCTAGGTATAATTCACCCCTCCACTTT. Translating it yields CSARDLGARYNSPLHF.

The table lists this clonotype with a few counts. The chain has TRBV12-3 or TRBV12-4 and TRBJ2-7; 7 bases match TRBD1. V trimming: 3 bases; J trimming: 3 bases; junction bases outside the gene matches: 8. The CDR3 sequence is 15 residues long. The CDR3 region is CASSLGQFSFYEQYV. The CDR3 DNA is TGTGCCAGCAGTTTGGGACAGTTTAGCTTCTACGAGCAGTACGTC.

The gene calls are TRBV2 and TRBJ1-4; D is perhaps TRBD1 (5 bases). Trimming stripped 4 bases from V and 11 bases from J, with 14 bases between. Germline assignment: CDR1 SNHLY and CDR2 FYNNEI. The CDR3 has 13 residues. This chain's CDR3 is CASSVAGRTKLFF. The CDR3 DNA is TGTGCCAGCAGTGTCGCAGGGAGGACGAAACTGTTTTTT.

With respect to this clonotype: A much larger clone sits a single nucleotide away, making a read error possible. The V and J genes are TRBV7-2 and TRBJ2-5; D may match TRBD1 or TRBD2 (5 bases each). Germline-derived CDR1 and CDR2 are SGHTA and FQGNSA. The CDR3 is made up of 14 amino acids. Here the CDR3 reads CVSSRGRYQETQYF. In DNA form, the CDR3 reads TGTGTCAGCAGCCGGGGCCGGTACCAAGAGACCCAGTACTTC.

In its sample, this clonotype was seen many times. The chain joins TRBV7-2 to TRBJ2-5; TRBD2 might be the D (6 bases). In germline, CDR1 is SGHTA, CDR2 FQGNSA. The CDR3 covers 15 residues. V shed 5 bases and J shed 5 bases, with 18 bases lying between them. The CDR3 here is CASSPRLVRGETQYF. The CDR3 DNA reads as TGTGCCAGCAGCCCGAGACTAGTTCGCGGGGAGACCCAGTACTTC.

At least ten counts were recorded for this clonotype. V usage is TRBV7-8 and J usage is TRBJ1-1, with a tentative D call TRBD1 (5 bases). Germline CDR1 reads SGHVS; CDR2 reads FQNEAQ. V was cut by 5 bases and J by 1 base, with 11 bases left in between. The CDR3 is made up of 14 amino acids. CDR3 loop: CASSHSGGNTEAFF. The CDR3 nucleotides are TGTGCCAGCAGCCATTCCGGGGGGAACACTGAAGCTTTCTTT. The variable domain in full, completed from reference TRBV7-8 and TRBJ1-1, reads GAGVSQSPRYKVAKRGQDVALRCDPISGHVSLFWYQQALGQGPEFLTYFQNEAQLDKSGLPSDRFFAERPEGSVSTLKIQRTQQEDSAVYLCASSHSGGNTEAFFGQGTRLTVV.